This T cell receptor beta chain was retrieved from a study of cytomegalovirus exposure and HLA in healthy donors. Findings and caveats of the study: Links to common viral pathogens appeared, in a later analysis, for several of the most significant clusters. The classifier, whose performance was assessed in both the original and validation cohorts, reportedly diagnosed cytomegalovirus status with high specificity and sensitivity.

This clone was seen a single time. Antigen specificity is unknown. The CDR3 covers 15 residues. The germline CDR1 and CDR2 sequences are SNHLY and FYNNEI. Trimming pared 4 bases from V and 0 bases from J, leaving 11 bases between. PCR primers comprised 60 Vbeta and 13 Jbeta primers. Here immunoSEQ multiplex PCR was the method, and the copy in TCRdb shows in-frame clones only, minus some. The data show over 150,000 clones, under 90% seen once. The V call is TRBV2, the J call TRBJ2-3, with TRBD2 as a possible D gene (6 bases). The sample comprised PBMCs. This receptor was obtained from a boy between 2 and 10 years old in good health and CMV-seronegative. CDR3 sequence reads: CASSGTTGSTDTQYF. CDR3 coding DNA: TGTGCCAGCAGTGGGACTACCGGTAGCACAGATACGCAGTATTTT.